One and the same sample provided the 32 T cell receptor beta chains below, sequenced in a study of T cells of healthy individuals. TCRdb recomputed calls from the 5' RACE reads with MiXCR, one row per CDR3 protein. The data show tens of thousands of distinct CDR3 sequences, roughly 17% seen once. These TCRs come from a human donor in good health.

This chain links TRBV20-1 with TRBJ2-7; D not resolved. Per germline, CDR1 DFQATT and CDR2 SNEGSKA (reference sequence). V lost 2 bases and J lost 2, with 13 bases in between. The CDR3 length is 14 residues. CDR3 protein: CSARPRASPYEQYF. The CDR3 DNA reads TGCAGTGCTAGACCCCGGGCCAGCCCCTACGAGCAGTACTTC.

This clonotype occurred once. This chain's CDR3 is CATSDVQGLYGYTF. In DNA, the CDR3 is TGTGCCACCAGTGATGTACAGGGTCTCTATGGCTACACCTTC. The rearrangement joins TRBV24-1 to TRBJ1-2; TRBD1 is a possible D gene (6 bases). V shed 3 bases and J shed 4 bases, with 11 bases lying between them. Germline CDR1 is KGHDR and CDR2 is SFDVKD. The CDR3 is 14 residues long.

CDR3 amino acids: CSAPRGSGRTKGGNEQFF. CDR3 bases: TGCAGTGCTCCCCGTGGTAGCGGGAGGACAAAAGGAGGCAATGAGCAGTTCTTC. The chain employs TRBV20-1 and TRBJ2-1; 10 bases are shared with TRBD2. The CDR3 is 18 residues long. Losses at the gene ends were 5 bases for V and 6 bases for J; bases not matched to a gene: 19. Looked up from germline, CDR1 is DFQATT and CDR2 is SNEGSKA (reference sequence).

The chain links TRBV6-6 to TRBJ2-1; D unresolved. Germline V CDR1 and CDR2: MNHNY, SVGAGI (reference sequence). The CDR3 covers 14 residues. Trimming stripped 0 bases from V and 2 bases from J, with 5 bases between. This CDR3 reads CASSYSGAYNEQFF. The CDR3 bases are TGTGCCAGCAGTTACTCTGGAGCCTACAATGAGCAGTTCTTC.

This clonotype was recorded at least ten times. The chain links TRBV20-1 to TRBJ2-5; the D gene is possibly TRBD1 (6 bases). Trimming took off 0 bases at V and 2 bases at J, with 10 bases between the two ends. This CDR3 has 14 amino acids. Germline V gene lookup returns CDR1 DFQATT and CDR2 SNEGSKA (reference sequence). CDR3 nucleotide sequence: TGCAGTGCTAGAGATCCCAGGGGACAAGAGACCCAGTACTTC. Translated: CSARDPRGQETQYF.

The sample holds a few counts of this clonotype. The CDR3 bases are TGCGCCAGCAGCCCGAGGGGGGTTGATGAGCAGTTCTTC. It is translated as CASSPRGVDEQFF. V is TRBV4-1 and J is TRBJ2-1; D may match TRBD1 or TRBD2 (6 bases each). V lost 4 bases to trimming and J lost 8 bases, with 12 bases between them. Germline loops: CDR1 MGHRA, CDR2 YSYEKL. This CDR3 spans 13 amino acids.

The rearrangement links TRBV7-2 to TRBJ2-6; 11 bases agree with TRBD2. After removal of 5 bases from V and 9 bases from J, the junction contained 6 bases not matched to a gene. The CDR3 has 15 residues. Germline V gene data show CDR1 as SGHTA and CDR2 as FQGNSA. CDR3 in DNA: TGTGCCAGCAGCAGTAGCGGGAGGGCGGGCAACGTCCTGACTTTC. Protein: CASSSSGRAGNVLTF.

This clonotype was seen ten or more times. This chain joins TRBV6-5 and TRBJ1-5, with unresolved D. V lost 5 bases and J lost 1, with 6 bases in between. This CDR3 region has 13 residues. Germline V lookup: CDR1 MNHEY, CDR2 SVGAGI. CDR3 in DNA: TGTGCCAGCAGTCCGGCGAGCAATCAGCCCCAGCATTTT. Amino acid sequence: CASSPASNQPQHF.

In this sample, this clonotype turned up a few times. J is TRBJ1-1 and V is TRBV4-2, with D unresolved. V was pared by 0 bases and J by 4 bases, with 9 bases between. Germline CDR1 and CDR2: LGHNA and YNFKEQ. This CDR3 is 14 amino acids long. CDR3 region: CASSQDTRATEAFF. CDR3 sequence (DNA): TGTGCCAGCAGCCAAGATACGAGGGCCACTGAAGCTTTCTTT.

The CDR3 DNA is TGTGCCATGCAGATCGACAGGGTGGCTGAGCAGTTCTTC. It codes for CAMQIDRVAEQFF. The V gene is TRBV10-3, the J gene TRBJ2-1, with TRBD1 identical over 7 bases. CDR1 ENHRY and CDR2 SYGVKD come from the germline V gene. The V and J ends lost 9 bases and 9 bases, in that order; junction bases with no gene match: 11. This CDR3 is 13 amino acids long.

The table lists this clonotype with many counts. V usage is TRBV12-3 or TRBV12-4 and J usage is TRBJ1-1; a possible D gene is TRBD1 (5 bases). There are 12 residues in the CDR3. V shed 3 bases and J shed 10 bases, with 12 bases lying between them. CDR3 protein: CASSFSRVAAFF. For the CDR3, the DNA is TGTGCCAGCAGTTTTTCCAGGGTCGCAGCTTTCTTT.

This clonotype was recorded at least ten times. J is TRBJ2-1 and V is TRBV15; 8 nucleotides align to TRBD1. CDR3 size: 16 residues. The V and J ends lost 2 bases and 4 bases, in that order; junction bases with no gene match: 7. Germline V gene data show CDR1 as LNHNV and CDR2 as YYDKDF (reference sequence). This CDR3 is CATSRSGTGIYNEQFF. The CDR3 DNA is TGTGCCACCAGCAGATCCGGGACAGGAATATACAATGAGCAGTTCTTC. The full variable domain, with the rest looked up from reference TRBV15 and TRBJ2-1, is DAMVIQNPRYQVTQFGKPVTLSCSQTLNHNVMYWYQQKSSQAPKLLFHYYDKDFNNEADTPDNFQSRRPNTSFCFLDIRSPGLGDTAMYLCATSRSGTGIYNEQFFGPGTRLTVL.

Ten or more counts support this clonotype. The J gene is TRBJ2-3, the V gene TRBV10-2, with D perhaps TRBD1 or TRBD2 (6 bases each). Per germline, CDR1 WSHSY and CDR2 SAAADI. Deletions cut 8 bases from V and 5 bases from J, with 17 bases between. The CDR3 has 14 residues. The CDR3 bases are TGCGCCAGCTTCTCTTGGGGGGCCGGAGATACGCAGTATTTT. Protein sequence: CASFSWGAGDTQYF.

This clonotype was picked up many times. The chain combines TRBV4-3 with TRBJ1-1, with 10 nucleotides matching TRBD1. V shed 3 bases and J 6 bases; nucleotides not matched to a gene: 7. CDR1 is LGHNA and CDR2 is YSLEER in the germline V gene. The CDR3 loop spans 15 amino acids. The CDR3 protein is CASSQDRGSRSEAFF. CDR3 coding DNA: TGCGCCAGCAGCCAGGACAGGGGGTCAAGGTCTGAAGCTTTCTTT.

The V and J genes are TRBV6-2 or TRBV6-3 and TRBJ2-1, with a tentative D call TRBD1 (5 bases). The CDR3 length is 13 residues. Germline V gene lookup returns CDR1 MNHEY and CDR2 SVGEGT. Trimming left V 2 bases short and J 10 bases short, with 12 bases between. In nucleotides, the CDR3 is TGTGCCAGCAGTTACCTAAGGGGCAGGGAGCAGTTCTTC. Protein product: CASSYLRGREQFF.

This clonotype was picked up many times. The genes are TRBV5-4 and TRBJ2-1; 9 nucleotides match TRBD2. Germline trimming cut 5 bases from V and 3 bases from J; bases unmatched to any gene: 6. The length of the CDR3 is 15 residues. The germline V gene encodes CDR1 SGHNT and CDR2 YYREEE (reference sequence). CDR3 nucleotide sequence: TGTGCCAGCAGTCAAGGGACTAGCAACTACAATGAGCAGTTCTTC. Residues: CASSQGTSNYNEQFF.

This clonotype was seen many times. The chain uses TRBV24-1 and TRBJ1-5, with D possibly TRBD1 on 5 matching bases. The CDR3 has 15 residues. Germline CDR1 reads KGHDR; CDR2 reads SFDVKD. Between the trimmed V and J ends, which lost 6 bases and 0 bases, there was a span of 11 bases. The CDR3 sequence: CATSSGTPSNQPQHF. The CDR3 region has the DNA TGTGCCACCAGTTCCGGGACCCCTAGCAATCAGCCCCAGCATTTT.

This clonotype was picked up many times. This chain uses TRBV28 with TRBJ2-5; tentative D call: TRBD2 (5 bases). The germline CDR1 and CDR2 sequences are MDHEN and SYDVKM. The CDR3 runs 14 residues. V lost 5 bases and J 3 bases, leaving 13 bases between the germline ends. The CDR3 region has the DNA TGTGCCAGCAGTCCAACAAGGAGGAAAGAGACCCAGTACTTC. This sequence encodes CASSPTRRKETQYF.

This chain connects TRBV6-5 to TRBJ1-5; 8 nucleotides agree with TRBD1. The CDR3 length is 15 residues. Looked up from germline, CDR1 is MNHEY and CDR2 is SVGAGI. V lost 6 bases and J lost 7; bases outside the gene matches: 11. CDR3 amino acids: CASSTGQGGRQPQHF. The CDR3 region has the DNA TGTGCCAGCAGCACCGGACAGGGTGGAAGGCAGCCCCAGCATTTT.

This clonotype has just a few counts. The DNA of the CDR3 is TGCGCCAGCAGCACAGGGTTAATGAACACTGAAGCTTTCTTT. Protein sequence: CASSTGLMNTEAFF. This chain links TRBV4-1 with TRBJ1-1; a weak D match, TRBD1 (6 bases). Germline CDR1 and CDR2: MGHRA and YSYEKL. This CDR3 contains 14 residues. V was shortened by 5 bases and J by 0 bases, with 10 bases between the two germline ends.

The chain carries TRBV6-5 and TRBJ2-7, with D unresolved. V was trimmed by 6 bases and J by 3 bases, leaving 12 bases between them. The germline V gene has CDR1 MNHEY and CDR2 SVGAGI. The CDR3 is made up of 13 amino acids. The CDR3 is CASSQMTLYEQYF. DNA of the CDR3: TGTGCCAGCAGCCAAATGACCCTCTACGAGCAGTACTTC.

Ten or more counts support this clonotype. J is TRBJ2-7 and V is TRBV20-1; 9 bases fit TRBD2. The CDR3 length is 13 residues. Germline V gene data show CDR1 as DFQATT and CDR2 as SNEGSKA (reference sequence). Trimming removed 2 bases from V and 2 bases from J; junction bases left unmatched: 1. This chain's CDR3 is CSARLAGTYEQYF. For the CDR3, the DNA is TGCAGTGCTAGACTAGCGGGGACCTACGAGCAGTACTTC.

This clonotype came up many times. The chain joins TRBV6-2 or TRBV6-3 to TRBJ2-7; D may be TRBD1 or TRBD2 (5 bases each). Deletions cut 3 bases from V and 0 bases from J, with 18 bases between. The CDR3 is 17 amino acids. Germline V gene sequence: CDR1 MNHEY, CDR2 SVGEGT. As DNA, the CDR3 is TGTGCCAGCAGTTATTCTTTCGGGACGGTTAGCTCCTACGAGCAGTACTTC. Translation: CASSYSFGTVSSYEQYF.

This clonotype was counted many times. This chain joins TRBV4-2 and TRBJ2-2; D is uncertain. Deletions cut 0 bases from V and 5 bases from J, with 7 bases between. The CDR3 covers 14 residues. CDR1 and CDR2 from the germline V gene are LGHNA and YNFKEQ. In DNA form, the CDR3 reads TGTGCCAGCAGCCAAGAAGGTCAGACCGGGGAGCTGTTTTTT. Protein product: CASSQEGQTGELFF.

This clonotype was seen a few times. CDR3 DNA sequence: TGTGCCAGCAGTTTAGACGGGGGGTACGAGCAGTACTTC. Protein product: CASSLDGGYEQYF. This chain uses TRBV12-3 or TRBV12-4 with TRBJ2-7; 7 bases are shared with TRBD2. The CDR3 covers 13 residues. With V trimmed by 1 base and J by 4 bases, 1 base remained unmatched.

This clonotype was counted between two and nine times. The chain's CDR3 is CASSVGVGTTLRGNEQFF. The CDR3 region has the DNA TGTGCCAGCAGCGTAGGGGTCGGGACTACCTTAAGGGGCAATGAGCAGTTCTTC. V is TRBV9 and J is TRBJ2-1, with 7 bases that match TRBD2. Germline loops: CDR1 SGDLS, CDR2 YYNGEE. The ends lost 0 bases at V and 6 bases at J; junction bases unmatched: 15. The CDR3 has 18 amino acids.

This clonotype was counted ten times or more. The chain joins TRBV10-1 to TRBJ2-1; TRBD2 matches at 11 bases. V was clipped by 4 bases and J by 4 bases; unmatched bases: 0. The germline CDR1 and CDR2 sequences are WNHNN and SYGVQD (reference sequence). The CDR3 has 14 amino acids. CDR3 DNA sequence: TGCGCCAGCAGTGGGACTAGCGGGTACAATGAGCAGTTCTTC. As protein: CASSGTSGYNEQFF.

V gene TRBV11-1 combines with J gene TRBJ1-5, with a possible D match to TRBD1 (5 bases). The CDR3 is 14 amino acids. From germline, CDR1 is SGHAT and CDR2 FQDESV (reference sequence). Trimming removed 4 bases at V and 3 bases at J, with 10 bases between. CDR3 sequence (DNA): TGTGCCAGCAGCTCCACAGGAGACAATCAGCCCCAGCATTTT. Translation: CASSSTGDNQPQHF. The variable domain in full, with the rest retrieved from reference TRBV11-1 and TRBJ1-5, is EAEVAQSPRYKITEKSQAVAFWCDPISGHATLYWYRQILGQGPELLVQFQDESVVDDSQLPKDRFSAERLKGVDSTLKIQPAELGDSAMYLCASSSTGDNQPQHFGDGTRLSIL.

This clonotype was detected a few times. V and J are TRBV11-2 and TRBJ2-1; TRBD2 might be the D (5 bases). Germline lookup yields CDR1 SGHAT and CDR2 FQNNGV. This CDR3 has 15 residues. Between the trimmed V and J ends, which lost 5 bases and 5 bases, there was a span of 16 bases. The CDR3 is CASSPLTGSHNEQFF. CDR3 nucleotide sequence: TGTGCCAGCAGCCCCCTCACGGGGTCTCACAATGAGCAGTTCTTC.

This chain joins TRBV4-2 and TRBJ1-1; D not resolved. V gave up 1 base and J gave up 3 bases, with 15 bases separating them. The length of the CDR3 is 16 residues. Germline V lookup: CDR1 LGHNA, CDR2 YNFKEQ. CDR3 region: CASSQAPRDLDTEAFF. The CDR3 DNA follows: TGTGCCAGCAGCCAAGCCCCCCGAGACCTAGACACTGAAGCTTTCTTT.

The V and J genes are TRBV7-6 and TRBJ2-7, with D possibly TRBD2 on 6 matching bases. CDR1 and CDR2 from the germline V gene are SGHVS and FNYEAQ. The CDR3 loop spans 15 amino acids. V dropped 1 base and J dropped 4 bases, with 14 bases sitting between them. This CDR3 reads CASSLDGSSRYEQYF. The CDR3 DNA reads TGTGCCAGCAGCTTAGACGGGAGTTCGAGGTACGAGCAGTACTTC.

This clonotype was counted between two and nine times. CDR3 residues: CTSSQGGRWPLTSGLFF. The CDR3 DNA is TGCACCAGCAGCCAAGGGGGAAGGTGGCCCCTTACTTCTGGACTGTTTTTT. The V and J genes are TRBV1 and TRBJ1-4; no DNA check was done on the table's D call, TRBD1. TRBV1 is listed as a pseudogene. There are 17 residues in the CDR3.